The 18 T cell receptor beta chains presented below share a single source sample, sequenced in a study of blood T cell repertoires in COVID-19. The repertoire was sequenced with immunoSEQ multiplex PCR; TCRdb's copy has only in-frame clones and lacks some. The repertoire includes approximately 450,000 clones, roughly 91% of them detected once, and 4% to 5.5% sits in the top ten. The sample consisted of peripheral blood. These receptors were obtained from a woman in her thirties with acute or convalescent COVID-19.

Details on this clone: The sample carries other DNA sequences with the same CDR3. This sequence joins TRBV19 and TRBJ2-1, with 11 nucleotides matching TRBD2. The CDR3 spans 14 residues. The V and J ends lost 7 bases and 7 bases, in that order; junction bases with no gene match: 6. Looked up from germline, CDR1 is LNHDA and CDR2 is SQIVND (reference sequence). The CDR3 spells CASKGTSGDNEQFF. DNA for the CDR3: TGTGCCAGTAAGGGGACTAGCGGAGATAATGAGCAGTTCTTC.

The genes are TRBV28 and TRBJ1-5; 7 positions match TRBD1. V was clipped by 6 bases and J by 8 bases; unmatched bases: 13. This CDR3 is built from 15 residues. The germline CDR1 and CDR2 sequences are MDHEN and SYDVKM. The CDR3 DNA follows: TGTGCCAGCAGAACACTCCGGGACAGAGCTAAGCCCCAGCATTTT. Translation gives CASRTLRDRAKPQHF.

The chain is built from TRBV7-8 and TRBJ2-5; maybe TRBD2 (5 bases). The length of the CDR3 is 13 residues. The V end lost 3 bases, the J end lost 5 bases, and 10 bases lay between the germline ends. Germline V gene sequence: CDR1 SGHVS, CDR2 FQNEAQ. The CDR3 is CASSFKGAETQYF. CDR3 in DNA: TGTGCCAGCAGCTTCAAGGGAGCGGAGACCCAGTACTTC.

The chain carries TRBV7-3 and TRBJ2-1, with D possibly TRBD2 on 5 matching bases. Deletions cut 2 bases from V and 2 bases from J, with 10 bases between. Germline V gene lookup returns CDR1 SGHTA and CDR2 FQGTGA. This CDR3 is built from 15 residues. This CDR3 reads CASSLRGDPYNEQFF. The CDR3 region has the DNA TGTGCCAGCAGCTTACGGGGAGATCCCTACAATGAGCAGTTCTTC.

This clone was detected only once. The V and J genes are TRBV21-1 and TRBJ2-7; the D call in the table, TRBD2, was not verified against the DNA. TRBV21-1 counts as a pseudogene. This CDR3 is 12 amino acids long. The chain's CDR3 is CASSRLSYEQYF. CDR3 coding DNA: TGTGCCAGCAGCAGACTCAGCTACGAGCAGTACTTC.

This rearrangement joins TRBV6-5 to TRBJ1-5, with D perhaps TRBD1 (6 bases). Trimming pared 8 bases from V and 8 bases from J, leaving 16 bases between. Per germline, CDR1 MNHEY and CDR2 SVGAGI. The CDR3 consists of 13 residues. CDR3 bases: TGTGCCAGCGGCAGGGGAGAATCAGAGCCCCAGCATTTT. Amino acids: CASGRGESEPQHF.

J is TRBJ2-5 and V is TRBV4-1, with D perhaps matching TRBD2 (7 bases). Trimming left V 3 bases short and J 5 bases short, with 19 bases between. The CDR3 length is 16 residues. Per germline, CDR1 MGHRA and CDR2 YSYEKL. In DNA form, the CDR3 reads TGCGCCAGCAGCCAGGTGTGGGGAGGGGGTCGGGAGACCCAGTACTTC. Protein: CASSQVWGGGRETQYF.

This chain links TRBV6-4 with TRBJ1-1; D is perhaps TRBD1 (5 bases). CDR1 and CDR2 (germline): MRHNA, SNTAGT. V dropped 3 bases and J dropped 4 bases, with 12 bases sitting between them. This CDR3 comprises 14 residues. CDR3 coding DNA: TGTGCCAGCAGTGAGACGGGGGAGGGCACTGAAGCTTTCTTT. Residues: CASSETGEGTEAFF.

The CDR3 region is CASSLGGSYNEQFF. The CDR3 DNA reads TGTGCCAGCAGCCTCGGGGGGTCCTACAATGAGCAGTTCTTC. V gene TRBV7-2 combines with J gene TRBJ2-1, with 7 bases identical to TRBD2. The V gene's germline CDR1 is SGHTA and CDR2 FQGNSA. V lost 5 bases to trimming and J lost 1 base; unmatched junction nucleotides: 2. The CDR3 sequence is 14 residues long.

J is TRBJ1-5 and V is TRBV28, with a possible D match to TRBD1 (6 bases). Germline V gives CDR1 MDHEN, CDR2 SYDVKM. V lost 9 bases to trimming and J lost 4 bases, with 13 bases between them. The CDR3 contains 13 residues. The CDR3 here is CASYRASNQPQHF. DNA of the CDR3: TGTGCCAGTTACAGGGCATCAAATCAGCCCCAGCATTTT.

The genes are TRBV6-5 and TRBJ1-3; no firm D call. CDR1 is MNHEY, CDR2 SVGAGI, per germline. V gave up 5 bases and J gave up 4 bases, with 9 bases separating them. The CDR3 covers 13 residues. CDR3 sequence (DNA): TGTGCCAGCAGTCAGTCGTGGGGAAACACCATATATTTT. Its protein product is CASSQSWGNTIYF.

This chain links TRBV6-5 with TRBJ2-2; D is possibly TRBD1 (5 bases). The CDR3 loop spans 16 amino acids. Deletions cut 4 bases from V and 0 bases from J, with 12 bases between. Germline assignment: CDR1 MNHEY and CDR2 SVGAGI. CDR3 in amino acids: CASSWSDRTNTGELFF. The CDR3 bases are TGTGCCAGCAGTTGGTCTGACAGAACGAACACCGGGGAGCTGTTTTTT.

The chain carries TRBV7-3 and TRBJ2-1; 7 nucleotides agree with TRBD1. V shed 4 bases and J 7 bases; nucleotides not matched to a gene: 4. CDR3 size: 13 residues. Germline V lookup: CDR1 SGHTA, CDR2 FQGTGA. DNA for the CDR3: TGTGCCAGCAGCTCAACAGGGGAAAATGAGCAGTTCTTC. Amino acids: CASSSTGENEQFF.

This clone has a single count. The chain uses TRBV6-1 and TRBJ1-1, with 10 bases lining up with TRBD1. The CDR3 sequence is 16 residues long. Germline V gene sequence: CDR1 MNHNS, CDR2 SASEGT. Losses at the gene ends were 4 bases for V and 5 bases for J; bases not matched to a gene: 10. The CDR3 loop is CASSASPGQGWTEAFF. In DNA, the CDR3 is TGTGCCAGCAGTGCATCCCCGGGACAGGGGTGGACTGAAGCTTTCTTT.

This clone has more than one count but fewer than ten. The rearrangement uses TRBV15 and TRBJ2-5; TRBD1 matches 7 bases. V dropped 4 bases and J dropped 1; count of bases not matched to a gene: 3. The germline CDR1 and CDR2 sequences are LNHNV and YYDKDF (reference sequence). The CDR3 consists of 14 residues. The CDR3 bases are TGTGCCACCAGCACTGGGACAGCCCAAGAGACCCAGTACTTC. The encoded protein is CATSTGTAQETQYF.

V usage is TRBV10-2 and J usage is TRBJ2-3; 8 bases map to TRBD1. Looked up from germline, CDR1 is WSHSY and CDR2 is SAAADI. V trimming: 6 bases; J trimming: 5 bases; junction bases outside the gene matches: 4. This CDR3 contains 13 residues. The CDR3 here is CASSQGARDTQYF. CDR3 DNA: TGCGCCAGCAGCCAGGGGGCGCGAGATACGCAGTATTTT.

The V call is TRBV15, the J call TRBJ2-5; tentative D call: TRBD1 (5 bases). Germline-derived CDR1 and CDR2 are LNHNV and YYDKDF (reference sequence). Trimming shortened V by 0 bases and J by 5 bases, and 10 bases separated the two germline ends. This CDR3 has 14 amino acids. The CDR3 is CATSRDQGLETQYF. For the CDR3, the DNA is TGTGCCACCAGCAGAGATCAGGGTCTGGAGACCCAGTACTTC. Based on the CDR3 plus reference TRBV15 and TRBJ2-5, the full variable domain is DAMVIQNPRYQVTQFGKPVTLSCSQTLNHNVMYWYQQKSSQAPKLLFHYYDKDFNNEADTPDNFQSRRPNTSFCFLDIRSPGLGDTAMYLCATSRDQGLETQYFGPGTRLLVL.

In regard to this clone: At the DNA level, this CDR3 is encoded by other sequences in the same sample as well. This sequence joins TRBV3-1 (or the pseudogene TRBV3-2) and TRBJ2-7, with TRBD2 matching over 10 bases. V lost 3 bases, J lost 4 bases, and 6 bases stayed unmatched. The CDR3 covers 15 residues. From germline, CDR1 is LGHDT and CDR2 YNNKEL (reference sequence). The CDR3 DNA reads as TGTGCCAGCAGCCAGGCCAGCGGGGGGGCTTACGAGCAGTACTTC. Translated, it gives CASSQASGGAYEQYF.